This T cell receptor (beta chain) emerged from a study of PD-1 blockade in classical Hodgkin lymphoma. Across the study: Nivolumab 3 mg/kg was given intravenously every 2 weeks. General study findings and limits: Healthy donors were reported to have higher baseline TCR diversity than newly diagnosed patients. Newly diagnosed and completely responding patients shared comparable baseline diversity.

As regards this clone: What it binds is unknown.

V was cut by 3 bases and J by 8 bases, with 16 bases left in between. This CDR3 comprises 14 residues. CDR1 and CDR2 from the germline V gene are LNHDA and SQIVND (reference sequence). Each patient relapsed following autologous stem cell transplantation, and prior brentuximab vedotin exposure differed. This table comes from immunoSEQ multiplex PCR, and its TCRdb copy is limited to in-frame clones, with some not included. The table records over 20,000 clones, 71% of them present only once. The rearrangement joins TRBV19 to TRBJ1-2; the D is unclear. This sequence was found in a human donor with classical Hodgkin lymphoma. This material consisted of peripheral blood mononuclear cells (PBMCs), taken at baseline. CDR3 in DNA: TGTGCCAGTAGTATTCTAGGAGTATATGGAGGCTACACCTTC. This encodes CASSILGVYGGYTF.